These T cell receptor beta chains were read from a single sample in a study of blood T cell repertoires in COVID-19. Using immunoSEQ multiplex PCR, the repertoire was profiled, and TCRdb retains in-frame clones only, with some absent. Here the sample spans approximately 380,000 clones, around 90% being singletons. The sample was PBMCs or T cells enriched from blood (not recorded which). The receptors stem from a woman between 18 and 29 years old who had recovered from COVID-19. The CDR3 runs from the conserved cysteine through the conserved F or W. The order of the fields is clone size, J gene, D gene, V gene, CDR3 protein, CDR3 DNA. The D gene is left open where the match is weak. Expanded clones get a size class; other rows say once, few or many, or leave the size out.

clone_size: -
j_call: TRBJ2-1
d_call: TRBD2
v_call: TRBV9
cdr3_aa: CASSAGTSSYNEQFF
cdr3_nt: TGTGCCAGCAGCGCCGGGACTAGCTCCTACAATGAGCAGTTCTTC

clone_size: -
j_call: TRBJ2-7
d_call: TRBD1
v_call: TRBV15
cdr3_aa: CATSGQGMGYEQYF
cdr3_nt: TGTGCCACCAGCGGACAGGGGATGGGCTACGAGCAGTACTTC

clone_size: -
j_call: TRBJ1-2
d_call: -
v_call: TRBV30
cdr3_aa: CAWRGGGGYTF
cdr3_nt: TGTGCCTGGAGAGGGGGGGGAGGCTACACCTTC

clone_size: -
j_call: TRBJ1-1
d_call: -
v_call: TRBV6-5
cdr3_aa: CASSPSFIAEAFF
cdr3_nt: TGTGCCAGCAGTCCTTCGTTTATAGCTGAAGCTTTCTTT

clone_size: -
j_call: TRBJ2-1
d_call: TRBD1
v_call: TRBV30
cdr3_aa: CAWSVLRQGAGEQFF
cdr3_nt: TGTGCCTGGAGTGTGTTACGGCAGGGGGCAGGTGAGCAGTTCTTC

clone_size: few
j_call: TRBJ1-1
d_call: -
v_call: TRBV7-9
cdr3_aa: CASSLGLSQGTEAFF
cdr3_nt: TGTGCCAGCAGCTTAGGGTTGTCCCAGGGCACTGAAGCTTTCTTT

clone_size: -
j_call: TRBJ1-4
d_call: -
v_call: TRBV6-5
cdr3_aa: CASTDRTSGEKLFF
cdr3_nt: TGTGCCAGCACCGACAGGACCTCGGGTGAAAAACTGTTTTTT

clone_size: few
j_call: TRBJ2-7
d_call: -
v_call: TRBV15
cdr3_aa: CATSRDLGQQYF
cdr3_nt: TGTGCCACCAGCAGAGATCTGGGGCAGCAGTACTTC

clone_size: -
j_call: TRBJ1-5
d_call: -
v_call: TRBV13
cdr3_aa: CASSSGGGQPQHF
cdr3_nt: TGTGCCAGCAGCTCGGGGGGTGGGCAGCCCCAGCATTTT

clone_size: -
j_call: TRBJ2-2
d_call: -
v_call: TRBV5-1
cdr3_aa: CASSLGQVVGTGELFF
cdr3_nt: TGCGCCAGCAGCTTGGGGCAGGTCGTCGGCACCGGGGAGCTGTTTTTT

clone_size: few
j_call: TRBJ1-1
d_call: -
v_call: TRBV30
cdr3_aa: CAWTQKNTEAFF
cdr3_nt: TGTGCCTGGACCCAGAAGAACACTGAAGCTTTCTTT

clone_size: few
j_call: TRBJ2-1
d_call: TRBD1
v_call: TRBV11-3
cdr3_aa: CASSLGIGGAGNEQFF
cdr3_nt: TGTGCCAGCAGCTTAGGGATAGGGGGCGCCGGCAATGAGCAGTTCTTC

clone_size: -
j_call: TRBJ1-2
d_call: TRBD1
v_call: TRBV6-5
cdr3_aa: CASSLDRDYGYTF
cdr3_nt: TGTGCCAGCAGTTTGGACAGGGACTATGGCTACACCTTC

clone_size: -
j_call: TRBJ2-3
d_call: TRBD1
v_call: TRBV6-2/TRBV6-3
cdr3_aa: CASSTRQGSTDTQYF
cdr3_nt: TGTGCCAGCAGTACTCGACAGGGGAGCACAGATACGCAGTATTTT

clone_size: -
j_call: TRBJ2-2
d_call: -
v_call: TRBV24-1
cdr3_aa: CATSDLSGSGELFF
cdr3_nt: TGTGCCACCAGTGATTTAAGCGGTTCCGGGGAGCTGTTTTTT

clone_size: -
j_call: TRBJ1-2
d_call: -
v_call: TRBV6-6
cdr3_aa: CASSYSSDRGYTF
cdr3_nt: TGTGCCAGCAGTTACTCGTCTGACAGGGGCTACACCTTC

clone_size: -
j_call: TRBJ1-5
d_call: -
v_call: TRBV5-1
cdr3_aa: CASSLGTKDQPQHF
cdr3_nt: TGCGCCAGCAGCTTGGGGACAAAGGATCAGCCCCAGCATTTT

clone_size: -
j_call: TRBJ1-1
d_call: -
v_call: TRBV4-2
cdr3_aa: CASSQFRNTEAFF
cdr3_nt: TGTGCCAGCAGCCAATTCAGGAACACTGAAGCTTTCTTT

clone_size: -
j_call: TRBJ2-5
d_call: TRBD2
v_call: TRBV6-2/TRBV6-3
cdr3_aa: CASSYSGTRETQYF
cdr3_nt: TGTGCCAGCAGTTACTCCGGGACTAGGGAGACCCAGTACTTC

clone_size: few
j_call: TRBJ1-2
d_call: -
v_call: TRBV27
cdr3_aa: CASSLDRAYANYGYTF
cdr3_nt: TGTGCCAGCAGTTTGGACAGAGCTTACGCTAACTATGGCTACACCTTC

clone_size: -
j_call: TRBJ1-1
d_call: -
v_call: TRBV5-1
cdr3_aa: CASSLDRGGNTEAFF
cdr3_nt: TGCGCCAGCAGCTTAGATAGGGGGGGCAACACTGAAGCTTTCTTT

clone_size: -
j_call: TRBJ1-1
d_call: TRBD1
v_call: TRBV6-1
cdr3_aa: CASSETAGTGATEAFF
cdr3_nt: TGTGCCAGCAGTGAAACGGCCGGGACAGGGGCCACTGAAGCTTTCTTT

clone_size: -
j_call: TRBJ1-2
d_call: TRBD1
v_call: TRBV19
cdr3_aa: CASSSGTGRYGYTF
cdr3_nt: TGTGCCAGTAGTTCAGGGACAGGACGATATGGCTACACCTTC

clone_size: -
j_call: TRBJ2-7
d_call: -
v_call: TRBV19
cdr3_aa: CASSVKGDSYEQYF
cdr3_nt: TGTGCCAGTAGTGTTAAAGGGGACTCCTACGAGCAGTACTTC

clone_size: -
j_call: TRBJ2-5
d_call: TRBD2
v_call: TRBV9
cdr3_aa: CASSVLAGETQETQYF
cdr3_nt: TGTGCCAGCAGCGTGTTAGCGGGGGAGACGCAAGAGACCCAGTACTTC

clone_size: -
j_call: TRBJ1-5
d_call: -
v_call: TRBV6-5
cdr3_aa: CASSYLAHPGDQPQHF
cdr3_nt: TGTGCCAGCAGTTACCTGGCCCACCCGGGGGATCAGCCCCAGCATTTT

clone_size: once
j_call: TRBJ1-5
d_call: -
v_call: TRBV3-1/TRBV3-2
cdr3_aa: CASSPRNLPPGLPQHF
cdr3_nt: TGTGCCAGCAGCCCTCGGAACCTCCCGCCGGGGTTGCCCCAGCATTTT

clone_size: -
j_call: TRBJ1-4
d_call: -
v_call: TRBV14
cdr3_aa: CASSQAGGPGDEKLFF
cdr3_nt: TGTGCCAGCAGCCAAGCGGGCGGACCGGGGGATGAAAAACTGTTTTTT

clone_size: -
j_call: TRBJ2-7
d_call: -
v_call: TRBV5-1
cdr3_aa: CASSLAGQGSYEQYF
cdr3_nt: TGCGCCAGCAGCTTGGCCGGGCAGGGGAGCTACGAGCAGTACTTC

clone_size: -
j_call: TRBJ1-4
d_call: -
v_call: TRBV27
cdr3_aa: CASRTTANEKLFF
cdr3_nt: TGTGCCAGCAGAACGACAGCTAATGAAAAACTGTTTTTT

clone_size: -
j_call: TRBJ1-1
d_call: -
v_call: TRBV28
cdr3_aa: CASSFREDTEAFF
cdr3_nt: TGTGCCAGCAGTTTCCGGGAGGACACTGAAGCTTTCTTT

clone_size: -
j_call: TRBJ2-7
d_call: -
v_call: TRBV28
cdr3_aa: CASLGTQMSYEQYF
cdr3_nt: TGTGCCAGTTTAGGGACACAGATGTCCTACGAGCAGTACTTC

clone_size: -
j_call: TRBJ2-1
d_call: -
v_call: TRBV4-1
cdr3_aa: CASSQARDYNEQFF
cdr3_nt: TGCGCCAGCAGCCAAGCCCGGGATTACAATGAGCAGTTCTTC

clone_size: -
j_call: TRBJ2-7
d_call: -
v_call: TRBV4-1
cdr3_aa: CASSQDGVRQRSYEQYF
cdr3_nt: TGCGCCAGCAGCCAAGATGGGGTTAGACAGAGATCCTACGAGCAGTACTTC

clone_size: -
j_call: TRBJ2-2
d_call: -
v_call: TRBV3-1/TRBV3-2
cdr3_aa: CASSRNSVTGELFF
cdr3_nt: TGTGCCAGCAGCCGCAACTCGGTCACCGGGGAGCTGTTTTTT

clone_size: -
j_call: TRBJ1-4
d_call: TRBD1
v_call: TRBV11-2
cdr3_aa: CASSSHGTATNEKLFF
cdr3_nt: TGTGCCAGCAGCTCCCACGGGACAGCAACTAATGAAAAACTGTTTTTT

clone_size: -
j_call: TRBJ1-5
d_call: -
v_call: TRBV7-9
cdr3_aa: CASSPDGTRNQPQHF
cdr3_nt: TGTGCCAGCAGCCCTGATGGGACTAGGAATCAGCCCCAGCATTTT

clone_size: -
j_call: TRBJ1-5
d_call: TRBD1
v_call: TRBV19
cdr3_aa: CASKQQRTADRGGQPQHF
cdr3_nt: TGTGCCAGCAAACAACAGAGGACCGCTGACAGGGGTGGTCAGCCCCAGCATTTT

clone_size: once
j_call: TRBJ1-6
d_call: TRBD1
v_call: TRBV28
cdr3_aa: CASSLLDRDDSPLHF
cdr3_nt: TGTGCCAGCAGTTTACTAGACAGGGACGATTCACCCCTCCACTTT

clone_size: -
j_call: TRBJ2-7
d_call: -
v_call: TRBV6-6
cdr3_aa: CASSYGGGSSGEQYF
cdr3_nt: TGTGCCAGCAGTTACGGCGGTGGGTCATCGGGCGAGCAGTACTTC

clone_size: -
j_call: TRBJ2-2
d_call: TRBD1
v_call: TRBV4-2
cdr3_aa: CASSSKPGQGNTGELFF
cdr3_nt: TGTGCCAGTTCCTCAAAGCCCGGACAGGGGAACACCGGGGAGCTGTTTTTT

clone_size: -
j_call: TRBJ1-2
d_call: TRBD1
v_call: TRBV12-3/TRBV12-4
cdr3_aa: CASSSRDRGRTTF
cdr3_nt: TGTGCCAGCAGTTCCCGGGACAGGGGAAGGACCACCTTC

clone_size: -
j_call: TRBJ2-5
d_call: -
v_call: TRBV7-8
cdr3_aa: CASSFSGKETQYF
cdr3_nt: TGTGCCAGCAGCTTCTCCGGGAAAGAGACCCAGTACTTC

clone_size: -
j_call: TRBJ1-5
d_call: -
v_call: TRBV30
cdr3_aa: CAWSEDRTQPQHF
cdr3_nt: TGTGCCTGGAGCGAAGACAGGACGCAGCCCCAGCATTTT

clone_size: -
j_call: TRBJ1-2
d_call: -
v_call: TRBV19
cdr3_aa: CASSSARSNYGYTF
cdr3_nt: TGTGCCAGTAGTTCCGCAAGGAGTAACTATGGCTACACCTTC

clone_size: -
j_call: TRBJ1-1
d_call: TRBD1
v_call: TRBV2
cdr3_aa: CASSGLTGDGTEAFF
cdr3_nt: TGTGCCAGCAGTGGATTGACAGGGGATGGCACTGAAGCTTTCTTT

clone_size: -
j_call: TRBJ1-4
d_call: TRBD1
v_call: TRBV6-1
cdr3_aa: CASSDGQGGVEKLFF
cdr3_nt: TGTGCCAGCAGTGATGGACAGGGAGGAGTTGAAAAACTGTTTTTT

clone_size: -
j_call: TRBJ2-3
d_call: -
v_call: TRBV3-1/TRBV3-2
cdr3_aa: CASSQDPEGASADTQYF
cdr3_nt: TGTGCCAGCAGCCAAGATCCGGAGGGGGCAAGCGCAGATACGCAGTATTTT

clone_size: -
j_call: TRBJ2-2
d_call: -
v_call: TRBV9
cdr3_aa: CASSDLGIAGELFF
cdr3_nt: TGTGCCAGTTCGGACTTAGGGATCGCCGGGGAGCTGTTTTTT

clone_size: -
j_call: TRBJ1-2
d_call: -
v_call: TRBV6-4
cdr3_aa: CASSQLAGQIYGYTF
cdr3_nt: TGTGCCAGCAGTCAACTAGCCGGACAAATCTATGGCTACACCTTC

clone_size: -
j_call: TRBJ1-1
d_call: -
v_call: TRBV28
cdr3_aa: CASSLIRGAGNTEAFF
cdr3_nt: TGTGCCAGCAGTTTAATAAGGGGCGCCGGGAACACTGAAGCTTTCTTT

clone_size: -
j_call: TRBJ1-5
d_call: -
v_call: TRBV19
cdr3_aa: CASRILNSGVGQPQHF
cdr3_nt: TGTGCCAGTAGGATTCTTAATTCAGGGGTTGGTCAGCCCCAGCATTTT

clone_size: -
j_call: TRBJ1-5
d_call: -
v_call: TRBV6-1
cdr3_aa: CASSDEGLGHQPQHF
cdr3_nt: TGTGCCAGCAGTGATGAGGGATTGGGCCATCAGCCCCAGCATTTT